This TCR beta chain was identified in a study of blood T cell repertoires in COVID-19. Study-level background: Samples representing acute and convalescent COVID-19 were sourced from the United States, Italy and Spain. T cells, B-cell-depleted T cells, or PBMCs supplied cDNA or gDNA.

Per the original data handling: The assay estimated nucleated cells by amplifying reference gene primers. Libraries were prepared by immunoSEQ multiplex PCR; TCRdb keeps only in-frame clonotypes and omits some of them. V and J calls plus clone size are reproduced from that table; the DNA served to infer D and trimming. The data show 150,000 to 200,000 clones, around 81% seen once. Unmatched junction bases numbered 8, after V lost 0 bases and J lost 8 bases. This CDR3 spans 15 amino acids. Germline lookup yields CDR1 SGHKS and CDR2 YYEKEE (reference sequence). Sample: peripheral blood. This sequence originates from a man aged 55 to 70 with active or convalescent COVID-19. V is TRBV5-5 and J is TRBJ2-1; 7 nucleotides match TRBD1. CDR3 amino acids: CASSLVTGFTDEQFF. In nucleotides, the CDR3 is TGTGCCAGCAGCTTGGTGACAGGGTTTACGGATGAGCAGTTCTTC.